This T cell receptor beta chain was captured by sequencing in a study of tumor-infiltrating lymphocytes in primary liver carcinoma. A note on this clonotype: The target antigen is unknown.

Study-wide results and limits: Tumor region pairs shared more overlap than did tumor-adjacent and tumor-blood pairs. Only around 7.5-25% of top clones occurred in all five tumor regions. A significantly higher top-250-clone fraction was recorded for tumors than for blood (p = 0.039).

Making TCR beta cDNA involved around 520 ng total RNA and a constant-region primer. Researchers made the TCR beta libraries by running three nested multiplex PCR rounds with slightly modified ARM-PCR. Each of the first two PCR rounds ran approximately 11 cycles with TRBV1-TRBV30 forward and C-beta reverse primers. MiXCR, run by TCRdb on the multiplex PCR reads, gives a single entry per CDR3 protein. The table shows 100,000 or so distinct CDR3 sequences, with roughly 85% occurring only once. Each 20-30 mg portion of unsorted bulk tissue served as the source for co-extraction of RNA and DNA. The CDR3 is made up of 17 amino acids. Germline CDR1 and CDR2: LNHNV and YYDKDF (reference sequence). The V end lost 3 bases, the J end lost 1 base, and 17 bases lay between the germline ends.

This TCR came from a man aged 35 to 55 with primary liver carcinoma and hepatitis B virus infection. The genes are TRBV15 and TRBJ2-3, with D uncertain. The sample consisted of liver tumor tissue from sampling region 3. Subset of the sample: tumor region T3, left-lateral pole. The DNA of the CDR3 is TGTGCCACCAGCAGCTCTTTCTCCGCCTTTCGCACAGATACGCAGTATTTT. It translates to CATSSSFSAFRTDTQYF.